This T cell receptor beta chain was observed in a study of T-cell reconstitution after alpha-beta-depleted transplantation in children. A few counts support this clonotype. Trimming stripped 4 bases from V and 4 bases from J, with 17 bases between. The CDR3 has 15 amino acids. Germline lookup yields CDR1 SGHRS and CDR2 YFSETQ. Unique molecular identifiers tagged the TCRbeta library. TCRdb recomputed calls from the PCR reads with MiXCR, one row per CDR3 protein. This sample has 600,000 or so distinct CDR3 sequences, with 23% found just once. The rearrangement joins TRBV5-1 to TRBJ1-2, with D possibly TRBD1 on 5 matching bases. This TCR came from a boy less than two years old who had a stem cell transplant for acute myeloid leukemia, so the T cells may come from the graft donor. The sequencing used PBMCs, mostly from graft donor cells, collected 360 days after TCRalphabeta/CD19-depleted stem cell transplant. The CDR3 DNA is TGCGCCAGCAGCGAGGATGGGGCGCGAGGCTATGGCTACACCTTC. Its protein is CASSEDGARGYGYTF. The full variable domain, its missing parts supplied by reference TRBV5-1 and TRBJ1-2, is KAGVTQTPRYLIKTRGQQVTLSCSPISGHRSVSWYQQTPGQGLQFLFEYFSETQRNKGNFPGRFSGRQFSNSRSEMNVSTLELGDSALYLCASSEDGARGYGYTFGSGTRLTVV.